This T cell receptor beta chain was retrieved from a study of T cell responses to AZD1222 COVID-19 vaccine. About the study: Doses given second, at about 4 or about 12 weeks, were pooled. Findings and limits, study-wide: Donors, mostly white British, included more females; clonal diversity was possibly underestimated. Among spike-specific TCRs, nearly half reportedly target unmutated variant regions. Elevations in Spike-specific TCR breadth and depth followed administration of two AZD1222 doses.

Sequencing was performed with immunoSEQ multiplex PCR; in TCRdb, only in-frame clones are kept and a portion is missing. The sample comprises some 150,000 clones, 91% of which are singletons, and about 5% rests with the top ten. Note on this clone: Its matching antigen is unknown.

This CDR3 contains 13 residues. Germline values: CDR1 LNHDA, CDR2 SQIVND (reference sequence). V was trimmed by 6 bases and J by 6 bases, leaving 11 bases between them. This receptor was taken from an adult in good health. The chain uses TRBV19 and TRBJ2-2; D unresolved. Here the sequenced sample was peripheral blood, taken on day 0 of AZD1222 vaccination. In DNA form, the CDR3 reads TGTGCCAGTAGGCAGTCCTTGGCCGGGGAGCTGTTTTTT. It specifies CASRQSLAGELFF.